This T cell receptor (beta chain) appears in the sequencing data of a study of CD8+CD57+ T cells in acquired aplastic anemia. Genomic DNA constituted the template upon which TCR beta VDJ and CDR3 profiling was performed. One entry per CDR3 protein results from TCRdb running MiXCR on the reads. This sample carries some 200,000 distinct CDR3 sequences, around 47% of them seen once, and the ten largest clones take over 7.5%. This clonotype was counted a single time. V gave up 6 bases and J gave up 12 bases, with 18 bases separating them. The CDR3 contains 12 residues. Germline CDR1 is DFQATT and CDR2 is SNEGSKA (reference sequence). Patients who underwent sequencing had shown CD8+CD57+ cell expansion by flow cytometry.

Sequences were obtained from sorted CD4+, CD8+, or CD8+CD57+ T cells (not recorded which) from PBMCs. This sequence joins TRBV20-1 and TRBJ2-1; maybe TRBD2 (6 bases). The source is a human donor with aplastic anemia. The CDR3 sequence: CSATNTGTPQFF. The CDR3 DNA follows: TGCAGTGCCACCAACACCGGGACTCCGCAGTTCTTC.